The 3 T cell receptor beta chains below come from one sample, sequenced in a study of blood T cell repertoires in COVID-19. The table came from immunoSEQ multiplex PCR; TCRdb's copy has only in-frame clones and leaves some out. The sample consists of 650,000 to 800,000 clones, 90% of them appearing once. The sequenced material came from peripheral blood. These receptors all come from a woman aged 18-29 years with acute or convalescent COVID-19.

The V call is TRBV2, the J call TRBJ2-1; the match to TRBD2 covers 14 bases. The CDR3 is 14 residues long. Germline CDR1 SNHLY, CDR2 FYNNEI. The V gene end was trimmed by 10 bases and the J gene end by 9 bases; junction bases not matched to a gene: 8. DNA of the CDR3: TGTGCCACCCCGGGGACTAGCGGGGGAGGTGAGCAGTTCTTC. Translated: CATPGTSGGGEQFF.

The V gene is TRBV18, the J gene TRBJ1-2; 12 bases match TRBD1. The CDR3 is made up of 14 amino acids. Unmatched junction bases numbered 2, after V lost 3 bases and J lost 6 bases. The germline gives CDR1 KGHSH, CDR2 LQKENI. CDR3: CASSPRDRGHGYTF. Here the CDR3 DNA reads TGTGCCAGCTCACCCCGGGACAGGGGGCATGGCTACACCTTC.

The rearrangement joins TRBV19 to TRBJ1-1, with D perhaps matching TRBD1 (5 bases). Germline V gene sequence: CDR1 LNHDA, CDR2 SQIVND (reference sequence). Deletions cut 3 bases from V and 3 bases from J, with 11 bases between. CDR3 length equals 14 residues. CDR3 sequence reads: CASSIIGGDTEAFF. CDR3 bases: TGTGCCAGTAGTATTATCGGGGGGGACACTGAAGCTTTCTTT.